Listed below are T cell receptor beta chains from one sample, sequenced in a study of cytomegalovirus exposure and HLA in healthy donors. Using immunoSEQ multiplex PCR, the repertoire was profiled, and TCRdb retains in-frame clones only, with some absent. Its table lists about 130,000 clones. Sequencing used PBMCs. Every receptor here comes from a man between 35 and 55 years old in good health and CMV-seronegative. Each CDR3 is given with its conserved first and last residue. Each record gives: J gene, D gene, V gene, CDR3 protein, CDR3 DNA. The D gene is left open where the match is weak.

j_gene: TRBJ2-7; d_gene: TRBD1; v_gene: TRBV11-2; CDR3aa: CASSSPARGIMYEQYF; CDR3nt: TGTGCCAGCAGCTCCCCGGCCAGGGGGATCATGTACGAGCAGTACTTC
j_gene: TRBJ2-7; d_gene: TRBD2; v_gene: TRBV5-4; CDR3aa: CASSPSGTSGTYEQYF; CDR3nt: TGTGCCAGCAGCCCATCAGGGACTAGCGGGACCTACGAGCAGTACTTC
j_gene: TRBJ2-7; d_gene: -; v_gene: TRBV6-6; CDR3aa: CASSLSGGRYEQYF; CDR3nt: TGTGCCAGCAGCCTCAGTGGGGGCCGCTACGAGCAGTACTTC
j_gene: TRBJ2-1; d_gene: TRBD2; v_gene: TRBV9; CDR3aa: CASSPGGGRWNEQFF; CDR3nt: TGTGCCAGCAGCCCAGGTGGCGGGAGATGGAATGAGCAGTTCTTC
j_gene: TRBJ2-1; d_gene: -; v_gene: TRBV9; CDR3aa: CASSVGQGNNEQFF; CDR3nt: TGTGCCAGCAGCGTAGGGCAGGGAAACAATGAGCAGTTCTTC
j_gene: TRBJ2-7; d_gene: TRBD1; v_gene: TRBV9; CDR3aa: CASSVATGQPYEQYF; CDR3nt: TGTGCCAGCAGCGTAGCTACGGGACAGCCTTACGAGCAGTACTTC
j_gene: TRBJ2-7; d_gene: TRBD2; v_gene: TRBV7-8; CDR3aa: CASSPPPGLAGRPYEQYF; CDR3nt: TGTGCCAGCAGCCCACCTCCGGGACTAGCGGGTAGACCCTACGAGCAGTACTTC
j_gene: TRBJ2-7; d_gene: TRBD2; v_gene: TRBV6-5; CDR3aa: CASSTLTSGSREQYF; CDR3nt: TGTGCCAGCAGTACCTTGACTAGCGGGAGCCGGGAGCAGTACTTC
j_gene: TRBJ2-7; d_gene: -; v_gene: TRBV4-1; CDR3aa: CASSQASDRSSYEQYF; CDR3nt: TGCGCCAGCAGCCAAGCTAGTGACAGGAGCTCCTACGAGCAGTACTTC
j_gene: TRBJ1-2; d_gene: -; v_gene: TRBV7-8; CDR3aa: CASSLGGSAGHTF; CDR3nt: TGTGCCAGCAGCTTAGGGGGATCTGCGGGCCACACCTTC
j_gene: TRBJ1-3; d_gene: -; v_gene: TRBV7-9; CDR3aa: CASSLGVSGNTIYF; CDR3nt: TGTGCCAGCAGCTTAGGAGTATCTGGAAACACCATATATTTT
j_gene: TRBJ1-5; d_gene: -; v_gene: TRBV4-3; CDR3aa: CASSQEWGYSNQPQHF; CDR3nt: TGCGCCAGCAGCCAAGAATGGGGCTATAGCAATCAGCCCCAGCATTTT
j_gene: TRBJ1-1; d_gene: -; v_gene: TRBV2; CDR3aa: CASSLNSGTEAFF; CDR3nt: TGTGCCAGCAGCCTAAACTCGGGCACTGAAGCTTTCTTT
j_gene: TRBJ2-1; d_gene: TRBD2; v_gene: TRBV18; CDR3aa: CASSPGLAGTNEQFF; CDR3nt: TGTGCCAGCTCACCGGGGCTAGCGGGGACCAATGAGCAGTTCTTC
j_gene: TRBJ2-6; d_gene: -; v_gene: TRBV6-5; CDR3aa: CASSYSWSAGANVLTF; CDR3nt: TGTGCCAGCAGTTACTCGTGGTCAGCTGGGGCCAACGTCCTGACTTTC
j_gene: TRBJ1-5; d_gene: -; v_gene: TRBV28; CDR3aa: CASSLWQGTYSNQPQHF; CDR3nt: TGTGCCAGCAGTTTATGGCAGGGGACATATAGCAATCAGCCCCAGCATTTT
j_gene: TRBJ2-1; d_gene: TRBD2; v_gene: TRBV6-6; CDR3aa: CASSIGTSGEQFF; CDR3nt: TGTGCCAGCAGCATCGGGACTAGCGGAGAGCAGTTCTTC
j_gene: TRBJ1-5; d_gene: TRBD1; v_gene: TRBV28; CDR3aa: CASRSLGQGRNQPQHF; CDR3nt: TGTGCCAGCAGATCCCTTGGACAGGGAAGAAATCAGCCCCAGCATTTT
j_gene: TRBJ2-5; d_gene: TRBD2; v_gene: TRBV5-1; CDR3aa: CASSEPGLEIETQYF; CDR3nt: TGCGCCAGCAGCGAACCGGGACTAGAGATAGAGACCCAGTACTTC
j_gene: TRBJ1-3; d_gene: TRBD1; v_gene: TRBV30; CDR3aa: CAWGTGGNGNTIYF; CDR3nt: TGTGCCTGGGGTACAGGGGGGAACGGAAACACCATATATTTT
j_gene: TRBJ2-7; d_gene: -; v_gene: TRBV6-1; CDR3aa: CASMKDWSSYEQYF; CDR3nt: TGTGCCAGCATGAAAGACTGGAGCTCCTACGAGCAGTACTTC
j_gene: TRBJ2-5; d_gene: -; v_gene: TRBV7-2; CDR3aa: CASSLEREETQYF; CDR3nt: TGTGCCAGCAGCTTAGAGCGCGAAGAGACCCAGTACTTC
j_gene: TRBJ1-2; d_gene: -; v_gene: TRBV2; CDR3aa: CASRDFGQPYGYTF; CDR3nt: TGTGCCAGCAGAGACTTTGGACAGCCTTATGGCTACACCTTC
j_gene: TRBJ1-1; d_gene: TRBD1; v_gene: TRBV6-4; CDR3aa: CASSTEGTGGTEAFF; CDR3nt: TGTGCCAGCAGCACTGAGGGGACAGGGGGCACTGAAGCTTTCTTT
j_gene: TRBJ1-1; d_gene: TRBD1; v_gene: TRBV7-9; CDR3aa: CALRTGGTEAFF; CDR3nt: TGTGCTCTCCGGACAGGGGGCACTGAAGCTTTCTTT
j_gene: TRBJ1-6; d_gene: -; v_gene: TRBV27; CDR3aa: CASSRAGSNSPLHF; CDR3nt: TGTGCCAGCAGCCGGGCAGGGTCGAATTCACCCCTCCACTTT
j_gene: TRBJ1-1; d_gene: -; v_gene: TRBV14; CDR3aa: CASSHFPGISTDTEAFF; CDR3nt: TGTGCCAGCAGCCACTTTCCGGGGATCTCAACAGACACTGAAGCTTTCTTT
j_gene: TRBJ2-7; d_gene: -; v_gene: TRBV4-3; CDR3aa: CASSQEQGPYYEQYF; CDR3nt: TGCGCCAGCAGCCAAGAACAGGGCCCTTACTACGAGCAGTACTTC
j_gene: TRBJ2-1; d_gene: TRBD1; v_gene: TRBV4-3; CDR3aa: CASSRDRGLYNEQFF; CDR3nt: TGCGCCAGCAGCCGAGACAGGGGGCTCTACAATGAGCAGTTCTTC
j_gene: TRBJ2-1; d_gene: TRBD2; v_gene: TRBV5-8; CDR3aa: CASSLGTSGRGEQFF; CDR3nt: TGTGCCAGCAGCTTGGGGACTAGCGGGAGAGGGGAGCAGTTCTTC
j_gene: TRBJ1-5; d_gene: TRBD1; v_gene: TRBV10-3; CDR3aa: CAISESTGGGNQPQHF; CDR3nt: TGTGCCATCAGTGAGTCGACAGGGGGTGGCAATCAGCCCCAGCATTTT
j_gene: TRBJ2-2; d_gene: TRBD2; v_gene: TRBV11-1; CDR3aa: CASSFMTSGSVTGELFF; CDR3nt: TGTGCCAGCAGCTTCATGACTAGCGGGAGCGTCACCGGGGAGCTGTTTTTT
j_gene: TRBJ2-7; d_gene: TRBD2; v_gene: TRBV25-1; CDR3aa: CASSEYGASGSKYEQYF; CDR3nt: TGTGCCAGCAGTGAATATGGGGCTAGCGGGAGTAAGTACGAGCAGTACTTC
j_gene: TRBJ2-2; d_gene: -; v_gene: TRBV6-4; CDR3aa: CASSRRGLNGELFF; CDR3nt: TGTGCCAGCAGCCGTCGGGGGTTAAACGGGGAGCTGTTTTTT
j_gene: TRBJ1-5; d_gene: TRBD1; v_gene: TRBV19; CDR3aa: CASSLDRGSNQPQHF; CDR3nt: TGTGCCAGTAGTTTAGACAGGGGGAGCAATCAGCCCCAGCATTTT
j_gene: TRBJ2-7; d_gene: TRBD2; v_gene: TRBV5-1; CDR3aa: CASSLAALAGNEQYF; CDR3nt: TGCGCCAGCAGCTTGGCCGCACTAGCGGGAAACGAGCAGTACTTC
j_gene: TRBJ2-7; d_gene: TRBD1; v_gene: TRBV19; CDR3aa: CASSIRGQASYEQYF; CDR3nt: TGTGCCAGTAGTATACGAGGACAGGCATCCTACGAGCAGTACTTC
j_gene: TRBJ1-5; d_gene: -; v_gene: TRBV19; CDR3aa: CASTGSSNQPQHF; CDR3nt: TGTGCCAGCACAGGGAGTAGCAATCAGCCCCAGCATTTT
j_gene: TRBJ2-3; d_gene: -; v_gene: TRBV30; CDR3aa: CAWSVQADTQYF; CDR3nt: TGTGCCTGGAGTGTTCAGGCAGATACGCAGTATTTT
j_gene: TRBJ2-7; d_gene: TRBD1; v_gene: TRBV13; CDR3aa: CASSLGDRGWEQYF; CDR3nt: TGTGCCAGCAGCTTAGGCGACAGGGGATGGGAGCAGTACTTC
j_gene: TRBJ2-7; d_gene: -; v_gene: TRBV27; CDR3aa: CASSFRDTDYEQYF; CDR3nt: TGTGCCAGCAGTTTCCGGGACACCGACTACGAGCAGTACTTC
j_gene: TRBJ2-3; d_gene: TRBD2; v_gene: TRBV7-2; CDR3aa: CASRQGLGSTDTQYF; CDR3nt: TGTGCCAGCAGACAAGGACTAGGCAGCACAGATACGCAGTATTTT
j_gene: TRBJ2-3; d_gene: TRBD2; v_gene: TRBV7-2; CDR3aa: CASSSWTSEVTDTQYF; CDR3nt: TGTGCCAGCAGCTCTTGGACTAGCGAGGTGACAGATACGCAGTATTTT
j_gene: TRBJ2-7; d_gene: -; v_gene: TRBV27; CDR3aa: CASTTGGKVYEQYF; CDR3nt: TGTGCCAGCACCACCGGGGGAAAGGTGTACGAGCAGTACTTC
j_gene: TRBJ1-5; d_gene: TRBD1; v_gene: TRBV5-6; CDR3aa: CASSLGQGARGQPQHF; CDR3nt: TGTGCCAGCAGCTTGGGACAGGGGGCCCGGGGTCAGCCCCAGCATTTT
j_gene: TRBJ1-5; d_gene: -; v_gene: TRBV19; CDR3aa: CASSLREGHQPQHF; CDR3nt: TGTGCCAGTAGTCTCAGGGAGGGGCATCAGCCCCAGCATTTT